This is a list of T cell receptor beta chains from one sample in a study of cytomegalovirus exposure and HLA in healthy donors. TCRdb's copy holds only in-frame clones and misses some; the assay was immunoSEQ multiplex PCR. The table includes about 94,000 clones, approximately 76% detected once. Sequencing was done on a sample of PBMCs. The receptors shown here come from a man aged 35 to 55 in good health and CMV-seropositive. Both conserved end residues are trimmed from each CDR3. Clone size is given for some rows only: seen once, a few or many times, or a class if the clone is expanded.

>.|TRBJ2-3|TRBV28
ASSLLAGRTDTQY
>.|TRBJ1-1|TRBV4-1
ASSQVMNTEAF
>.|TRBJ2-7|TRBV6-6
ASSEQGFSYEQY
>.|TRBJ2-3|TRBV20-1
SASVADTQY
>.|TRBJ2-7|TRBV19
ASSALAGAYEQY
>.|TRBJ2-1|TRBV11-3
ASSLEGANEQF
>.|TRBJ2-1|TRBV7-3
ASGIRENNEQF
>.|TRBJ2-1|TRBV19
ASSLAGDNEQF
>.|TRBJ2-5|TRBV5-5
ASSLDIQETQY
>.|TRBJ2-7|TRBV4-1
ASSQDVGTPYEQY
>once|TRBJ2-2|TRBV5-4
AGSLKGPGELF
>.|TRBJ2-2|TRBV7-9
ASSRDSSNTGELF
>.|TRBJ1-4|TRBV5-1
ASSLVPAGQQETKNEKLF
>.|TRBJ1-1|TRBV19
ASSMGQGNTEAF
>.|TRBJ1-2|TRBV5-4
ASRRDRGSYGYT
>.|TRBJ2-1|TRBV5-8
ASSFWDRAGEQF
>.|TRBJ1-4|TRBV19
APRGRGEEKLF
>.|TRBJ2-5|TRBV5-6
ASSLGARVETQY
>few|TRBJ2-5|TRBV20-1
SGRRGETQY
>.|TRBJ2-6|TRBV7-9
ASSLRRLSGANVLT
>.|TRBJ1-2|TRBV5-6
ASSLDGSGGRGYT
>once|TRBJ2-5|TRBV7-2
ASSLGREVQETQY
>.|TRBJ2-1|TRBV6-4
ASSESQGGGQF
>.|TRBJ2-2|TRBV13
ASSPTPSGLAANTGELF
>.|TRBJ2-7|TRBV19
ASSTVGTASYEQY
>once|TRBJ2-3|TRBV10-3
AGGQGADTQY
>few|TRBJ1-1|TRBV9
ASSAAGQTNTEAF
>.|TRBJ2-2|TRBV29-1
SVLTGELF
>.|TRBJ1-5|TRBV27
ASSDRGGNQPQH
>.|TRBJ2-2|TRBV18
ASSPRVRGKATGELF
>.|TRBJ2-7|TRBV7-9
ASSLRDIANKYEQY
>few|TRBJ1-1|TRBV4-1
ASSQDGREAF
>.|TRBJ2-7|TRBV10-2
ASSDYNGDYEQY
>.|TRBJ1-5|TRBV19
ASSITQGSQPQH
>.|TRBJ2-2|TRBV29-1
SGGETPPTGELF
>.|TRBJ1-1|TRBV5-5
ASRQGSQYMNTEAF
>.|TRBJ1-1|TRBV6-4
ASSPQAGAEAF
>.|TRBJ2-1|TRBV19
ASSIEGGGKVQF
>.|TRBJ2-2|TRBV5-1
ASSLASGWNTGELF
>.|TRBJ2-2|TRBV18
ASGRDRGNTGELF
>.|TRBJ2-4|TRBV12-2
ASRLVGCGGRVKNIQY
>.|TRBJ2-3|TRBV27
ASSFLPGQGATDTQY
>few|TRBJ2-2|TRBV7-2
ASRIGQNTGELF
>.|TRBJ1-5|TRBV5-8
ASSSGQGGYNQPQH
>.|TRBJ2-7|TRBV5-1
ASSLNTGTGGRQY
>.|TRBJ1-2|TRBV7-9
ASSLSTGGDFGYT
>.|TRBJ1-4|TRBV6-1
ASSGGGATSEKLF
>.|TRBJ1-1|TRBV10-2
ASRGQFSNTEAF